This TCR beta chain is from a study of blood T cell repertoires in COVID-19. Study background: Material from acute and convalescent COVID-19 was sourced from the United States, Italy and Spain. From T cells, B-cell-depleted T cells, or PBMCs came the material, which was cDNA or gDNA.

Germline trimming cut 5 bases from V and 2 bases from J; bases unmatched to any gene: 6. The germline CDR1 and CDR2 sequences are SGHAT and FQDESV (reference sequence). The CDR3 runs 14 residues. How the authors handled the data: Reference gene primer amplification in the assay estimated nucleated cell counts. Data came from immunoSEQ multiplex PCR; TCRdb stores just in-frame clones and leaves some out. The DNA gave D and trimming, while V, J and clone size come from that table. The sample holds more than 70,000 clones, 82% seen once. The chain joins TRBV11-1 to TRBJ2-7; 7 nucleotides line up with TRBD1. The material sequenced was peripheral blood. The TCR originated in a human donor in a cohort sampled during active COVID-19. CDR3 sequence reads: CASSDRAGPYEQYF. CDR3 DNA: TGTGCCAGCAGCGACAGGGCGGGTCCCTACGAGCAGTACTTC.